This T cell receptor beta chain was obtained from a study of blood T cell repertoires in COVID-19. The wider study: The origin of the acute and convalescent COVID-19 samples was the United States, Italy and Spain.

Authors' processing steps: Cell counts per sample came from amplifying reference gene primers. Assay: immunoSEQ multiplex PCR; the TCRdb copy retains only in-frame clones and omits some. The V and J calls and clone size come from that table; D and trimming were worked out from the DNA. Here the sample spans over 300,000 clones, approximately 85% being singletons. The age range of participants was about 18 to 90 years, with residence in about two dozen US areas. Cohort 3 donors were reported recovered after two negative PCRs, clearance, or symptom resolution. Trimming took 2 bases from V and 7 from J, leaving 26 bases between them. The CDR3 runs 18 residues. Germline loops: CDR1 SGHTA, CDR2 FQGNSA.

The sequence came from a young man who had recovered from COVID-19. The rearrangement joins TRBV7-2 to TRBJ1-2; D ambiguous. What was sequenced was PBMCs or T cells enriched from blood (not recorded which). The CDR3 sequence: CASSLFTSLSPTASGYTF. The DNA of the CDR3 is TGTGCCAGCAGCTTATTTACCTCGTTATCCCCTACGGCTAGTGGCTACACCTTC.